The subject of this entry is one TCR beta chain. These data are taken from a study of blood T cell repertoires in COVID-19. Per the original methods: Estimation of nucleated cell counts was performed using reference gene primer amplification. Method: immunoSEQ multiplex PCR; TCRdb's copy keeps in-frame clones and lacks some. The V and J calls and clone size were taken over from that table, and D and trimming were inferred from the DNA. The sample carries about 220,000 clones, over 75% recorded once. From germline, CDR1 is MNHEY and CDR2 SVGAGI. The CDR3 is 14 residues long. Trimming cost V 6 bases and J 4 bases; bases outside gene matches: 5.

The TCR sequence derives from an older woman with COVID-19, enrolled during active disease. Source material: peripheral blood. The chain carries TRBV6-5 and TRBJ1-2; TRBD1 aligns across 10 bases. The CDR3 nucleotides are TGTGCCAGCAGAAGGGACAGGGGAAGCTATGGCTACACCTTC. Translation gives CASRRDRGSYGYTF.